A selection of T cell receptor beta chains follows, all from one sample in a study of cytomegalovirus exposure and HLA in healthy donors. The repertoire was sequenced with immunoSEQ multiplex PCR; TCRdb's copy has only in-frame clones and lacks some. The sample has 150,000 to 200,000 clones, 85% to 90% seen once. Sequencing was performed on PBMCs. These receptors originate from a woman in her late teens or twenties in good health and CMV-seronegative. The conserved cysteine and the conserved F or W are not part of the CDR3 here. Each record gives: V gene, J gene, CDR3 protein.

TRBV7-9	TRBJ2-7	ASSPGRGSAREQY
TRBV2	TRBJ2-7	ASCRDRAYEQY
TRBV27	TRBJ1-1	ASRGPLNTEAF
TRBV11-2	TRBJ1-6	ASGQGAYNSPLH
TRBV4-1	TRBJ1-2	ASSQDGRDRGLRIYGYT
TRBV7-9	TRBJ2-7	ASSSRAYEQY
TRBV10-3	TRBJ1-5	AITNRSNQPQH
TRBV6-6	TRBJ1-2	ASSRIAGARNYGYT
TRBV4-1	TRBJ2-1	ASSPTGGPGNEQF
TRBV5-4	TRBJ2-2	ASTKGGYLNTGELF
TRBV4-1	TRBJ2-5	ASSETGGSVQETQY
TRBV7-6	TRBJ2-2	ASSLATMNTGELF
TRBV11-2	TRBJ2-7	ASSLDNRQY
TRBV2	TRBJ2-7	ASRSYEQY
TRBV5-1	TRBJ2-5	ASSLTGDQETQY
TRBV9	TRBJ2-3	ASSGPGQGRNTQY
TRBV19	TRBJ1-5	ASSPGGRGHQPQH
TRBV2	TRBJ1-6	ASSLAAGASSPLH
TRBV19	TRBJ1-4	ASTSGTHHREKLF
TRBV18	TRBJ1-6	ASSQAVRAIEGSPLH
TRBV6-5	TRBJ1-2	ASSYSMGEEDGYT
TRBV5-4	TRBJ2-3	ASSLKLARDTQY
TRBV9	TRBJ1-5	ASSDDHGTETYQPQH
TRBV14	TRBJ1-2	ASSRTGLRNYGYT
TRBV28	TRBJ1-6	ASSQDRGDLRPLH
TRBV19	TRBJ1-2	ASSMRGYGYT
TRBV7-2	TRBJ2-2	ASSQTSGGGPLTGELF
TRBV19	TRBJ1-2	ASSIQGNYGYT
TRBV6-6	TRBJ2-1	ASRTEGQYISEQF
TRBV4-2	TRBJ1-3	ASSQTPGVGSGNTIY
TRBV5-4	TRBJ2-2	ASSLAQVGELF
TRBV29-1	TRBJ2-1	SVAVASGIYNEQF
TRBV5-4	TRBJ2-1	ASSPGSAGARNNEQF
TRBV7-2	TRBJ2-7	ASSLVPGLAGGGDEQY
TRBV18	TRBJ2-7	ASSLQREYEQY
TRBV21-1	TRBJ2-7	ASSNVEGLLYEQY
TRBV5-1	TRBJ2-1	ASSLGGGEQF
TRBV7-2	TRBJ1-5	ASSGQGANQPQH
TRBV28	TRBJ1-5	ASRRRRGQVGQPQH
TRBV4-1	TRBJ2-1	ASSQVSGDNEQF
TRBV30	TRBJ1-1	AWSVQGDVAF
TRBV11-2	TRBJ1-4	ASSPPRINEKLF
TRBV15	TRBJ2-3	ATSSRGGRDTQY
TRBV7-9	TRBJ2-2	SSSFVQNTGELF
TRBV11-2	TRBJ2-7	ASTLTRDFSYEQY
TRBV7-9	TRBJ2-7	ASSLSSGTDYEQY
TRBV9	TRBJ1-6	ASSQGGTANSPLH
TRBV7-9	TRBJ1-6	ASSQGDYSPLH
TRBV7-2	TRBJ1-4	ASSLVGGEGEKLF
TRBV9	TRBJ2-3	ASSVGNSRDTQY
TRBV5-1	TRBJ2-1	ASSLDSGIEQF
TRBV6-1	TRBJ2-7	ASPPGDRGPEQY
TRBV2	TRBJ1-4	ASSEARRRKLF
TRBV4-2	TRBJ2-1	ASSRLGTSGRYNEQF
TRBV5-8	TRBJ1-5	ASSLRGRGNQPQH